The present entry profiles one TCR beta chain with its context. Its antigen remains unknown. Clones were sequenced by immunoSEQ multiplex PCR, and TCRdb holds only the in-frame ones, with some missing. The data contain roughly 130,000 clones, about nine tenths of them seen just once; the ten biggest clones take up roughly 0.19%. These data come from a study of graft-versus-host responses after intestinal transplantation. Whole-study context: Grafts that recipients had were multivisceral, liver-intestinal, or isolated intestinal transplants. Recipients across the board were started on anti-thymocyte globulin induction, then kept on tacrolimus and steroids for around three years.

Points from the study as a whole: Recipient marrow held GvH clones, some first seen in ileum or blood. Researchers found peak circulating GvH clone levels linked to early post-transplant HvG declines.

Germline CDR1 SGDLS, CDR2 YYNGEE. V lost 1 base to trimming and J lost 5 bases, with 15 bases between them. The CDR3 loop spans 15 amino acids. The gene calls are TRBV9 and TRBJ2-5; D gene uncertain. The input for sequencing was unstimulated CD4+ T cells sorted from spleen or lymph node cells, taken before intestinal transplant. This TCR came from a human donor who received an intestinal transplant. The CDR3 sequence: CASSVSELRLETQYF. As DNA, the CDR3 is TGTGCCAGCAGCGTATCGGAGCTGCGCCTGGAGACCCAGTACTTC.